A selection of T cell receptor beta chains follows, all from one sample in a study of response to subunit inactivated influenza vaccine. TCRdb recomputed calls from the RT-PCR reads with MiXCR, one row per CDR3 protein. This sample has about 700,000 distinct CDR3 sequences; approximately 13% occur once, and the top ten carry around 6.5%. Specimen: PBMCs from blood, collected about 14 days before vaccination. The receptors derive from a man aged 50-59 years who received an inactivated influenza vaccine. Both conserved end residues are part of each CDR3. The D gene is left open where the match is weak. Clone size is not always given. Where it is, it says once, few, many or a class for expanded clones.

clone size: NA; D gene: NA; J gene: TRBJ2-3; V gene: TRBV4-2; CDR3 DNA: TGTGCCAGCAGCCAAGGTACGGGAACAGCACGCACAGATACGCAGTATTTT; CDR3 protein: CASSQGTGTARTDTQYF
clone size: few; D gene: TRBD2; J gene: TRBJ2-3; V gene: TRBV18; CDR3 DNA: TGTGCCAGCTCACCACCGCCGGGCCGGCGGGAGGTAGGAGATACGCAGTATTTT; CDR3 protein: CASSPPPGRREVGDTQYF
clone size: NA; D gene: TRBD1; J gene: TRBJ2-5; V gene: TRBV27; CDR3 DNA: TGTGCCAGCAGTTACGGGACAGGTGTTGACGAGACCCAGTACTTC; CDR3 protein: CASSYGTGVDETQYF
clone size: many; D gene: NA; J gene: TRBJ1-5; V gene: TRBV20-1; CDR3 DNA: TGCAGTGCTTTGGGTAGGGGCAATCAGCCCCAGCATTTT; CDR3 protein: CSALGRGNQPQHF
clone size: NA; D gene: NA; J gene: TRBJ1-6; V gene: TRBV30; CDR3 DNA: TGTGCCTGGAGTGTCACAAGCTCCTATAATTCACCCCTCCACTTT; CDR3 protein: CAWSVTSSYNSPLHF
clone size: once; D gene: NA; J gene: TRBJ1-1; V gene: TRBV5-4; CDR3 DNA: TGTGCCAGCAGCCAGGCCGGGGGAATGAACACTGAAGCTTTCTTT; CDR3 protein: CASSQAGGMNTEAFF
clone size: few; D gene: TRBD1; J gene: TRBJ1-4; V gene: TRBV5-8; CDR3 DNA: TGTGCCAGCAGCCTCGGGACAGAGGCAACTAATGAAAAACTGTTTTTT; CDR3 protein: CASSLGTEATNEKLFF
clone size: NA; D gene: NA; J gene: TRBJ1-2; V gene: TRBV7-9; CDR3 DNA: TGTGCCAGCAGCCTGAGGGATGTAGGCGGCTACACCTTC; CDR3 protein: CASSLRDVGGYTF
clone size: NA; D gene: NA; J gene: TRBJ1-1; V gene: TRBV29-1; CDR3 DNA: TGCAGCGTGGGGGGACACAGGACTAACACTGAAGCTTTCTTT; CDR3 protein: CSVGGHRTNTEAFF
clone size: NA; D gene: NA; J gene: TRBJ1-5; V gene: TRBV6-1; CDR3 DNA: TGTGCCAGCCAACAGGGATTCAATCAGCCCCAGCATTTT; CDR3 protein: CASQQGFNQPQHF
clone size: NA; D gene: NA; J gene: TRBJ1-1; V gene: TRBV6-1; CDR3 DNA: TGTGCCAGCAGCTCAAGGGACCCAACCACTGAAGCTTTCTTT; CDR3 protein: CASSSRDPTTEAFF
clone size: many; D gene: NA; J gene: TRBJ2-7; V gene: TRBV29-1; CDR3 DNA: TGCAGCGCCTCGGGTCTCGTATCCTACGAGCAGTACTTC; CDR3 protein: CSASGLVSYEQYF
clone size: few; D gene: NA; J gene: TRBJ2-7; V gene: TRBV7-9; CDR3 DNA: TGTGCGGGAGGGGGACAAAATTCCTACGAGCAGTACTTC; CDR3 protein: CAGGGQNSYEQYF
clone size: few; D gene: NA; J gene: TRBJ2-1; V gene: TRBV3-1; CDR3 DNA: TGTGCCAGCAGCCCCGACCGATGGAATGAGCAGTTCTTC; CDR3 protein: CASSPDRWNEQFF
clone size: few; D gene: NA; J gene: TRBJ1-1; V gene: TRBV12-3/TRBV12-4; CDR3 DNA: TGTGCCAGCAGTTTCACCTCGAACACTGAAGCTTTCTTT; CDR3 protein: CASSFTSNTEAFF
clone size: NA; D gene: NA; J gene: TRBJ1-3; V gene: TRBV12-3/TRBV12-4; CDR3 DNA: TGTGCCAGCAGTCTAACTAAGAGGGACACCATATATTTT; CDR3 protein: CASSLTKRDTIYF
clone size: NA; D gene: NA; J gene: TRBJ2-1; V gene: TRBV6-5; CDR3 DNA: TGTGCCAGCAGTTACACTGACTCCTTTAAGCGGAGCTCCTACAATGAGCAGTTCTTC; CDR3 protein: CASSYTDSFKRSSYNEQFF